These T cell receptor beta chains were read from a single sample in a study of early T cells in non-severe SARS-CoV-2 infection. TCRdb passed the 5' RACE reads through MiXCR, listing each CDR3 protein once. This table has 40,000 to 45,000 distinct CDR3 sequences, 11% appearing once. What was sequenced was whole blood. The receptors here all came from an adult who was a healthcare worker with PCR-confirmed SARS-CoV-2 infection or an uninfected control (not recorded which). CDR3s include the opening cysteine and the closing phenylalanine or tryptophan. A D gene is named only where the DNA matches it firmly. The size entry is marked missing in some rows and otherwise reads once, few, many or a size class.

v_call	j_call	d_call	clone_size	cdr3_nt	cdr3_aa
TRBV11-3	TRBJ2-2	.	.	TGTGCCAGCAGTGGGACCTCCACCGGGGAGCTGTTTTTT	CASSGTSTGELFF
TRBV28	TRBJ2-1	.	many	TGTGCCAGCAGTTTGGGGACTTCGGGTGAGCAGTTCTTC	CASSLGTSGEQFF
TRBV6-4	TRBJ2-6	.	medium-sized	TGTGCCAGCAGTCTATACTCTGGGGCCAACGTCCTGACTTTC	CASSLYSGANVLTF
TRBV11-3	TRBJ2-1	.	few	TGTGCCAGCAGCTTGGGGGGCACTCGGTTACGGAGCTCCTACAATGAGCAGTTCTTC	CASSLGGTRLRSSYNEQFF
TRBV25-1	TRBJ1-2	TRBD1	many	TGTGCCAGCAGTTCAAACAGGGGGGCGAACTATGGCTACACCTTC	CASSSNRGANYGYTF
TRBV5-1	TRBJ1-1	TRBD1	.	TGCGCCAGCAGCTTGAGCGGGACAGGAGCTTTCTTT	CASSLSGTGAFF
TRBV12-5	TRBJ2-3	.	many	TGTGCTAGTGGTTTGGATCAGCTCTCAGATACGCAGTATTTT	CASGLDQLSDTQYF
TRBV20-1	TRBJ1-5	.	many	TGCAGTGCTCATCAGCCCCAGCATTTT	CSAHQPQHF
TRBV5-1	TRBJ1-1	TRBD1	.	TGCGCCAGCAGCTTGTCAGGGACAGGGGGCTACACTGAAGCTTTCTTT	CASSLSGTGGYTEAFF
TRBV20-1	TRBJ1-2	.	.	TGCAGTGCTAGTGAATTGAGGGGTTATGGCTACACCTTC	CSASELRGYGYTF
TRBV19	TRBJ2-3	TRBD2	many	TGTGCCAGTAGTTTGACTAGCGGGGATACGCAGTATTTT	CASSLTSGDTQYF
TRBV6-2/TRBV6-3	TRBJ2-1	.	.	TGTGCCAGCATCTGGACTTCTAGCTCCTACAATGAGCAGTTCTTC	CASIWTSSSYNEQFF
TRBV12-5	TRBJ2-1	.	.	TGTGCTAGTGGCCCCGACAGGCGACCTAGTACCTACAATGAGCAGTTCTTC	CASGPDRRPSTYNEQFF
TRBV7-2	TRBJ2-5	TRBD2	few	TGTGCCAGCAGCTTAAGCACTAGCGGGGGATGGGAGACCCAGTACTTC	CASSLSTSGGWETQYF
TRBV29-1	TRBJ2-5	.	.	TGCAGCGTTAGCCGGAACCAAGAGACCCAGTACTTC	CSVSRNQETQYF
TRBV20-1	TRBJ1-1	.	few	TGCAGTGTTTACCGGGTGAACACTGAAGCTTTCTTT	CSVYRVNTEAFF
TRBV4-3	TRBJ2-7	TRBD1	.	TGCGCCAGCAGCCAAGATCTAACGAGGACAGGGATCCCCTACGAGCAGTACTTC	CASSQDLTRTGIPYEQYF
TRBV7-2	TRBJ1-2	TRBD1	few	TGTGCCAGCAGCTTGGGGACAGCCGGCTACACCTTC	CASSLGTAGYTF
TRBV12-3/TRBV12-4	TRBJ1-6	.	few	TGTGCCAGCAGTCGGGGGGGTAATTCACCCCTCCACTTT	CASSRGGNSPLHF
TRBV7-2	TRBJ2-1	TRBD2	.	TGTGCCAGCAGCGGGGCGACTAGCGGGGGGCCCTTTGAGCAGTTCTTC	CASSGATSGGPFEQFF
TRBV6-2/TRBV6-3	TRBJ1-1	.	few	TGTGCCAGCAGTTACCTAGAGAACACTGAAGCTTTCTTT	CASSYLENTEAFF
TRBV6-1	TRBJ1-5	.	many	TGTGCCAGCAGTGGTCGGACCGGCGGGCAGCCCCAGCATTTT	CASSGRTGGQPQHF
TRBV12-5	TRBJ1-1	TRBD1	once	TGTGCTAGTGGTGCGCGACAGGGGGCGGACACTGAAGCTTTCTTT	CASGARQGADTEAFF
TRBV18	TRBJ2-2	TRBD1	.	TGTGCCAGCTCACCACCAACAGGGGTGACCGGGGAGCTGTTTTTT	CASSPPTGVTGELFF
TRBV4-3	TRBJ2-3	TRBD1	few	TGCGCCAGCAGCAGGGACAGGGGACCAGATACGCAGTATTTT	CASSRDRGPDTQYF
TRBV6-5	TRBJ1-6	.	.	TGTGCCAGCAGTTACTCGGGCAGGACAGATTCACCCCTCCACTTT	CASSYSGRTDSPLHF
TRBV20-1	TRBJ2-1	.	medium-sized	TGCAGTGCTAGAGATTGGAGTAGCTTTCACAATGAGCAGTTCTTC	CSARDWSSFHNEQFF
TRBV5-1	TRBJ1-1	.	many	TGCGCCAGCAGCTTGTCCCTTTCCGGGACCGCGGACACTGAAGCTTTCTTT	CASSLSLSGTADTEAFF
TRBV30	TRBJ2-3	.	many	TGTGCCTGGAGTGTACGGCGGCAGGATACGCAGTATTTT	CAWSVRRQDTQYF
TRBV12-3/TRBV12-4	TRBJ1-1	.	.	TGTGCCAGCAGTTTGCAAGGCATGAACACTGAAGCTTTCTTT	CASSLQGMNTEAFF
TRBV6-2/TRBV6-3	TRBJ2-7	TRBD2	many	TGTGCCAGCAGTTACGGGACTATCTACGAGCAGTACTTC	CASSYGTIYEQYF
TRBV29-1	TRBJ2-5	.	many	TGCAGCGTTCATGTGGGAGTACGAGAGACCCAGTACTTC	CSVHVGVRETQYF
TRBV6-6	TRBJ1-2	TRBD1	many	TGTGCCAGCAGTTACTCTGACAGGGCAAAAGCTAACTATGGCTACACCTTC	CASSYSDRAKANYGYTF
TRBV20-1	TRBJ1-1	TRBD1	.	TGCAGTGCTAGGGTCGGGACAGGGTATGACACTGAAGCTTTCTTT	CSARVGTGYDTEAFF
TRBV7-9	TRBJ1-4	.	few	TGTGCCAGCACCCGGGGGGCAACTAATGAAAAACTGTTTTTT	CASTRGATNEKLFF
TRBV10-1	TRBJ2-3	TRBD2	.	TGCGCCAGCACGGGGGGAAGCGGGGGCACAGATACGCAGTATTTT	CASTGGSGGTDTQYF
TRBV5-6	TRBJ2-7	.	once	TGTGCCAGCAGCTTGCCTTCCATTCTAGGGGAAAGCTCCTACGAGCAGTACTTC	CASSLPSILGESSYEQYF
TRBV7-3	TRBJ2-1	.	.	TGTGCCAGCACCCGTGTAGGGTTGGGGCAGCAGTTCTTC	CASTRVGLGQQFF
TRBV7-2	TRBJ2-5	.	many	TGTGCCAGCAGCTTCCCGTCGGGGACCCAGTACTTC	CASSFPSGTQYF
TRBV6-2/TRBV6-3	TRBJ2-4	.	few	TGTGCCAGCAGATTGAGTATGGAGGGGGCCAAAAACATTCAGTACTTC	CASRLSMEGAKNIQYF
TRBV30	TRBJ2-5	.	many	TGTGCCTGGAGTGGAGGGGAAGGGGAGACCCAGTACTTC	CAWSGGEGETQYF
TRBV15	TRBJ2-5	.	.	TGTGCCACCAGCAGCAAGCTGAGCGAGACCCAGTACTTC	CATSSKLSETQYF
TRBV6-4	TRBJ2-5	.	once	TGTGCCAGCACTCGATCCTCTCCCGAGACCCAGTACTTC	CASTRSSPETQYF
TRBV24-1	TRBJ1-5	TRBD1	many	TGTGCCACCAGCGGACAGGGGGATCAGCCCCAGCATTTT	CATSGQGDQPQHF